What follows are 17 T cell receptor beta chains derived from one specimen sequenced in a study of CD8 T cells in Susac syndrome. When the RNA was reverse transcribed, random hexamers were used with an input of about 0.5 to 1 ug. From the immunoSEQ multiplex PCR reads, TCRdb called clonotypes with MiXCR, one entry per CDR3 protein. The sample yields approximately 76,000 distinct CDR3 sequences, about 95% seen once. Sequenced: CD8+ T cells from PBMCs. These receptors were taken from a human donor with multiple sclerosis.

V and J are TRBV27 and TRBJ1-6; the D gene is possibly TRBD1 (6 bases). The V gene's germline CDR1 is MNHEY and CDR2 SMNVEV (reference sequence). Trimming removed 6 bases at V and 7 bases at J, with 7 bases between. The CDR3 is made up of 12 amino acids. In nucleotides, the CDR3 is TGTGCCAGCAGGCAGGGGAATTCACCCCTCCACTTT. Protein product: CASRQGNSPLHF.

The chain has TRBV4-1 and TRBJ2-1, with 11 bases that match TRBD2. CDR3 length equals 16 residues. Per germline, CDR1 MGHRA and CDR2 YSYEKL. V shed 0 bases, J shed 10 bases, and the junction held 8 bases outside the gene matches. The CDR3 coding sequence is TGCGCCAGCAGCCAAGAAAGACTAGCGGGACCCGACGAGCAGTTCTTC. It specifies CASSQERLAGPDEQFF.

The V and J genes are TRBV27 and TRBJ2-3; 7 positions agree with TRBD1. The CDR3 is made up of 16 amino acids. The trim removed 4 bases at V and 5 bases at J, leaving 12 bases unmatched. Germline lookup yields CDR1 MNHEY and CDR2 SMNVEV (reference sequence). The CDR3 region is CASSWTGGSGLDTQYF. The CDR3 DNA sequence: TGTGCCAGCAGTTGGACAGGTGGCTCGGGTCTAGATACGCAGTATTTT.

The genes are TRBV30 and TRBJ1-5; no clear D gene. CDR1 is GTSNPN, CDR2 SVGIG, per germline (reference sequence). CDR3 length: 13 amino acids. Trimming took 1 base from V and 8 from J, leaving 12 bases between them. The CDR3 spells CAWSGNSREPQHF. The CDR3 nucleotides read TGTGCCTGGAGTGGGAACTCGAGGGAGCCCCAGCATTTT.

The chain recombines TRBV27 with TRBJ1-2; the match to TRBD1 covers 9 bases. This CDR3 is built from 17 residues. The V gene's germline CDR1 is MNHEY and CDR2 SMNVEV (reference sequence). The ends lost 5 bases at V and 4 bases at J; junction bases unmatched: 14. CDR3 sequence: CASSPSPKQGASYGYTF. Here the CDR3 DNA reads TGTGCCAGCAGTCCCTCCCCCAAACAGGGGGCTAGCTATGGCTACACCTTC.

V is TRBV19 and J is TRBJ1-2; D uncertain. With 5 bases removed from V and 2 bases from J, the gap between germline ends came to 9 bases. This CDR3 comprises 13 residues. Per the germline V gene, CDR1 is LNHDA and CDR2 is SQIVND (reference sequence). DNA of the CDR3: TGTGCCAGTAGTTGGACTGGGAACTATGGCTACACCTTC. It translates to CASSWTGNYGYTF.

The V and J genes are TRBV16 and TRBJ1-3; the D is unclear. This CDR3 is 14 amino acids long. The V gene's germline CDR1 is KGHSY and CDR2 FQNENV. Trimming took off 2 bases at V and 10 bases at J, with 15 bases between the two ends. In DNA form, the CDR3 reads TGTGCCAGCAGCCAAGGGCGCTGGGAAGGAACCATATATTTT. This codes for CASSQGRWEGTIYF.

The J gene is TRBJ2-4, the V gene TRBV20-1, with a tentative D call TRBD2 (7 bases). The V gene lost 4 bases and the J gene lost 1 base, with 17 bases spanning the gap. The CDR3 consists of 16 residues. Germline V gene lookup returns CDR1 DFQATT and CDR2 SNEGSKA (reference sequence). The CDR3 here is CSATGLEGGAKNIQYF. The CDR3 DNA follows: TGCAGTGCTACGGGGTTAGAGGGGGGGGCCAAAAACATTCAGTACTTC.

The rearrangement uses TRBV4-3 and TRBJ1-1, with a tentative D call TRBD1 (5 bases). This CDR3 spans 16 amino acids. CDR1 is LGHNA and CDR2 is YSLEER in the germline V gene. V was clipped by 0 bases and J by 3 bases, with 14 bases between them. The DNA of the CDR3 is TGCGCCAGCAGCCAAGATCCCAATTTCAGGGACACTGAAGCTTTCTTT. Its protein product is CASSQDPNFRDTEAFF.

The chain recombines TRBV28 with TRBJ2-7, with D unresolved. The V gene lost 6 bases and the J gene lost 0 bases, with 6 bases spanning the gap. From germline, CDR1 is MDHEN and CDR2 SYDVKM. The CDR3 covers 12 residues. The CDR3 DNA reads as TGTGCCAGCAGAGGTAACTCCTACGAGCAGTACTTC. Protein product: CASRGNSYEQYF.

The chain uses TRBV7-8 and TRBJ2-1; 9 bases are shared with TRBD1. After removal of 3 bases from V and 8 bases from J, the junction contained 11 bases not matched to a gene. Germline CDR1 reads SGHVS; CDR2 reads FQNEAQ. This CDR3 is built from 16 residues. CDR3 bases: TGTGCCAGCAGCTTTTCCCGACAGGGGGATTTTCATGAGCAGTTCTTC. Translated: CASSFSRQGDFHEQFF.

This chain uses TRBV19 with TRBJ2-3, with TRBD2 matching over 14 bases. Germline V gene sequence: CDR1 LNHDA, CDR2 SQIVND (reference sequence). J was trimmed by 3 bases and V by 3 bases; bases with no gene match: 5. This CDR3 region has 17 residues. CDR3 DNA sequence: TGTGCCAGTAGTATGGGAGGACTAGCGGGGGGAACAGATACGCAGTATTTT. Amino acid sequence: CASSMGGLAGGTDTQYF.

V gene TRBV11-2 combines with J gene TRBJ2-1; 8 positions match TRBD2. The CDR3 is made up of 13 amino acids. Germline CDR1 is SGHAT and CDR2 is FQNNGV. Trimming took 5 bases from V and 10 from J; bases not matched to a gene: 7. CDR3 in DNA: TGTGCCAGCAGCCTCGGGACTAGTACGGAGCAGTTCTTC. Its translation: CASSLGTSTEQFF.

The chain joins TRBV5-6 to TRBJ2-5, with D possibly being TRBD1 (5 bases). V was clipped by 0 bases and J by 5 bases, with 14 bases between them. Germline CDR1 and CDR2: SGHDT and YYEEEE. CDR3 length: 15 residues. The chain's CDR3 is CASSLGLGPRETQYF. CDR3 nucleotide sequence: TGTGCCAGCAGCTTGGGGTTGGGGCCCCGTGAGACCCAGTACTTC.

The chain carries TRBV5-1 and TRBJ2-2; 7 positions agree with TRBD1. The CDR3 contains 14 residues. V lost 3 bases, J lost 5 bases, and 4 bases stayed unmatched. Germline lookup yields CDR1 SGHRS and CDR2 YFSETQ. The CDR3 is CASSWDSSTGELFF. For the CDR3, the DNA is TGCGCCAGCAGCTGGGACAGTTCTACCGGGGAGCTGTTTTTT.

The chain couples TRBV6-2 or TRBV6-3 to TRBJ2-1, with D uncertain. The CDR3 sequence is 12 residues long. The germline V and J ends were trimmed by 2 bases and 9 bases, with 8 bases remaining between them. Looked up from germline, CDR1 is MNHEY and CDR2 is SVGEGT. The CDR3 protein is CASSYDPTEQFF. The CDR3 bases are TGTGCCAGCAGTTACGATCCGACTGAGCAGTTCTTC.

This clonotype was seen just once. The genes are TRBV6-2 or TRBV6-3 and TRBJ1-1, with D unclear. CDR3 length: 11 amino acids. V dropped 7 bases and J dropped 6 bases, with 9 bases sitting between them. Germline loops: CDR1 MNHEY, CDR2 SVGEGT. The DNA for the CDR3 is TGTGCCAGCACCGCCGTCGCTGAAGCTTTCTTT. This gives the protein CASTAVAEAFF.